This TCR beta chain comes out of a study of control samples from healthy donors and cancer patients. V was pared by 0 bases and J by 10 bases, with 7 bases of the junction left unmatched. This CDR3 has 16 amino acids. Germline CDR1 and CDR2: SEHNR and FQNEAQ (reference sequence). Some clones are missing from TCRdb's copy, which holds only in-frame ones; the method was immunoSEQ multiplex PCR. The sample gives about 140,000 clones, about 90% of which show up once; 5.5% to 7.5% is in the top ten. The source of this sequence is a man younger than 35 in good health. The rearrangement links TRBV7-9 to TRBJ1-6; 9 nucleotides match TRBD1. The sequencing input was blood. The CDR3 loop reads CASSLALGTGWSPLHF. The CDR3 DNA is TGTGCCAGCAGCTTAGCGCTGGGGACAGGGTGGTCACCCCTCCACTTT.